The 27 T cell receptor beta chains in this list originate from one sample, sequenced in a study of blood T cell repertoires in COVID-19 (dated by TCRdb to the early 2020s). Library preparation employed the immunoSEQ multiplex PCR assay. TCRdb holds this immuneACCESS table with in-frame rearrangements only. Some clones are missing; in checked studies, unresolved V genes explain under half, and the rest has no known cause. The sample table lists about 70,000 clones, 81% of them with a count of one. Approximately 0.8% of the sample lies in the top ten. Material for sequencing was peripheral blood. The receptors originated from a woman in her 70s with acute or convalescent COVID-19.

The gene calls are TRBV28 and TRBJ1-1; 9 bases are shared with TRBD1. V lost 0 bases to trimming and J lost 1 base; unmatched junction nucleotides: 0. The germline CDR1 and CDR2 sequences are MDHEN and SYDVKM. This CDR3 spans 15 amino acids. The CDR3: CASSLWGQGNTEAFF. In DNA form, the CDR3 reads TGTGCCAGCAGTTTATGGGGACAGGGGAACACTGAAGCTTTCTTT.

The CDR3: CASSPGGYEQYF. CDR3 coding DNA: TGTGCCAGCAGCCCCGGGGGCTACGAGCAGTACTTC. The chain carries TRBV3-1 (or the pseudogene TRBV3-2) and TRBJ2-7; a possible D gene is TRBD2 (6 bases). V was clipped by 4 bases and J by 3 bases, with 7 bases between them. The CDR3 consists of 12 residues. Germline V gene data show CDR1 as LGHDT and CDR2 as YNNKEL (reference sequence).

The V call is TRBV28, the J call TRBJ1-3; D may be TRBD1 (6 bases). CDR1 and CDR2 (germline): MDHEN, SYDVKM. V lost 2 bases, J lost 4 bases, and 12 bases lay in between. The CDR3 contains 15 residues. The CDR3 here is CASSLMGARGNTIYF. CDR3 in DNA: TGTGCCAGCAGTTTAATGGGGGCGAGAGGAAACACCATATATTTT.

The V call is TRBV18, the J call TRBJ2-7; D is ambiguous. This CDR3 comprises 13 residues. V was cut by 3 bases and J by 3 bases, with 9 bases left in between. Per germline, CDR1 KGHSH and CDR2 LQKENI. The CDR3 loop reads CASSPQVDYEQYF. The CDR3 DNA follows: TGTGCCAGCTCACCCCAGGTCGACTACGAGCAGTACTTC.

The chain recombines TRBV2 with TRBJ2-2, with 8 bases aligning to TRBD1. The J segment lost 0 bases and the V segment lost 5 bases, leaving 2 bases of the junction unmatched. CDR1 is SNHLY, CDR2 FYNNEI, per germline. The CDR3 consists of 15 residues. The CDR3 reads CASSSQGANTGELFF. The DNA of the CDR3 is TGTGCCAGCAGTTCACAGGGGGCGAACACCGGGGAGCTGTTTTTT.

V gene TRBV6-5 combines with J gene TRBJ2-1; D is possibly TRBD2 (7 bases). The germline V gene has CDR1 MNHEY and CDR2 SVGAGI. V lost 6 bases, J lost 14 bases, and 26 bases lay in between. This CDR3 has 15 residues. This CDR3 reads CASRIGLSVGGAEFF. The DNA of the CDR3 is TGTGCCAGCAGAATAGGACTATCGGTTGGGGGGGCCGAGTTCTTC.

V and J are TRBV3-1 (or the pseudogene TRBV3-2) and TRBJ1-4; D is uncertain. Germline CDR1 reads LGHDT; CDR2 reads YNNKEL (reference sequence). The CDR3 is 13 amino acids. V lost 3 bases, J lost 2 bases, and 4 bases lay in between. The CDR3: CASSHNTNEKLFF. The CDR3 bases are TGTGCCAGCAGCCACAATACTAATGAAAAACTGTTTTTT.

The chain links TRBV5-1 to TRBJ1-2; D is ambiguous. This CDR3 has 16 amino acids. V was shortened by 2 bases and J by 4 bases, with 18 bases between the two germline ends. CDR1 and CDR2 (germline): SGHRS, YFSETQ. CDR3 in DNA: TGCGCCAGCAGCTTCGAGGGAGGGCCCGCTCTCTATGGCTACACCTTC. This codes for CASSFEGGPALYGYTF.

The chain links TRBV19 to TRBJ2-7; 14 bases are shared with TRBD2. The CDR3 covers 16 residues. The junction had 12 bases not matched to a gene; V was cut back by 5 bases and J by 9 bases. The germline V gene has CDR1 LNHDA and CDR2 SQIVND (reference sequence). Here the CDR3 reads CASSETPGLAGGRQYF. CDR3 in DNA: TGTGCCAGTAGTGAAACCCCCGGACTAGCGGGGGGTCGGCAGTACTTC.

There are a few counts of this clone. The CDR3 bases are TGTGCCAGCAGTTTCCGTGTGGGCGAAAAACTGTTTTTT. As protein: CASSFRVGEKLFF. The chain carries TRBV28 and TRBJ1-4, with D unresolved. The CDR3 is 13 amino acids. Germline V gene lookup returns CDR1 MDHEN and CDR2 SYDVKM. Deletions cut 3 bases from V and 8 bases from J, with 10 bases between.

The chain links TRBV11-3 to TRBJ2-5; 10 bases are a match to TRBD2. After removal of 5 bases from V and 2 bases from J, the junction contained 5 bases not matched to a gene. CDR1 and CDR2 (germline): SGHNT, YENEEA. The CDR3 is 15 residues long. The CDR3 here is CASSLGLADQETQYF. CDR3 DNA: TGTGCCAGCAGCCTCGGACTAGCGGATCAAGAGACCCAGTACTTC.

CDR3 sequence (DNA): TGTGCCAGCAGCTTCATTACAGCCTACGAGCAGTACTTC. Translating it yields CASSFITAYEQYF. The rearrangement uses TRBV7-2 and TRBJ2-7; D is ambiguous. This CDR3 is 13 amino acids long. The V gene's germline CDR1 is SGHTA and CDR2 FQGNSA. Trimming removed 3 bases at V and 2 bases at J, with 8 bases between.

The chain has TRBV25-1 and TRBJ2-7; TRBD2 matches 9 bases. The CDR3 totals 16 residues. The V gene's germline CDR1 is MGHDK and CDR2 SYGVNS. V lost 3 bases, J lost 7 bases, and 13 bases stayed unmatched. In DNA, the CDR3 is TGTGCCAGCAGTGATTTGTCCCCGGCGGGGGGGTGGGAGCAGTACTTC. This codes for CASSDLSPAGGWEQYF.

The CDR3 spells CASSQGVPGGGTDTQYF. CDR3 DNA: TGCGCCAGCAGCCAAGGAGTCCCGGGGGGGGGCACAGATACGCAGTATTTT. V gene TRBV4-1 combines with J gene TRBJ2-3; 8 nucleotides agree with TRBD2. Germline CDR1 MGHRA, CDR2 YSYEKL. V shed 1 base, J shed 1 base, and the junction held 7 bases outside the gene matches. The CDR3 runs to 17 residues.

The rearrangement joins TRBV4-2 to TRBJ1-3; 9 positions agree with TRBD1. V was clipped by 1 base and J by 0 bases; unmatched bases: 4. This CDR3 comprises 17 residues. Germline V CDR1 and CDR2: LGHNA, YNFKEQ. The chain's CDR3 is CASSQGQGGSSGNTIYF. The CDR3 region has the DNA TGTGCCAGCAGCCAAGGACAGGGGGGATCCTCTGGAAACACCATATATTTT.

This clone came up once. The chain couples TRBV3-1 (or the pseudogene TRBV3-2) to TRBJ2-4, with 9 bases fitting TRBD2. Germline loops: CDR1 LGHDT, CDR2 YNNKEL (reference sequence). The CDR3 consists of 15 residues. The J segment lost 2 bases and the V segment lost 4 bases, leaving 3 bases of the junction unmatched. CDR3 bases: TGTGCCAGCAGCCGGCGGGAGGGGCCCAAAAACATTCAGTACTTC. Translation: CASSRREGPKNIQYF.

The J gene is TRBJ2-7, the V gene TRBV7-9; TRBD2 might be the D (7 bases). The germline V gene has CDR1 SEHNR and CDR2 FQNEAQ (reference sequence). Trimming pared 5 bases from V and 0 bases from J, leaving 23 bases between. CDR3 length equals 18 residues. CDR3 in amino acids: CASSDGDRGAGNSYEQYF. CDR3 DNA sequence: TGTGCCAGCAGCGATGGAGACCGGGGGGCAGGCAACTCCTACGAGCAGTACTTC.

The chain joins TRBV18 to TRBJ2-7, with a possible D match to TRBD1 (6 bases). Trimming shortened V by 6 bases and J by 0 bases, and 15 bases separated the two germline ends. The V gene's germline CDR1 is KGHSH and CDR2 LQKENI. The CDR3 covers 15 residues. CDR3 in amino acids: CASSPSLTGSYEQYF. CDR3 DNA: TGTGCCAGCTCTCCATCCTTGACAGGCTCCTACGAGCAGTACTTC.

V usage is TRBV11-2 and J usage is TRBJ2-7; no clear D. The germline V gene has CDR1 SGHAT and CDR2 FQNNGV. This CDR3 contains 15 residues. V lost 3 bases and J lost 7, with 19 bases in between. CDR3 sequence reads: CASSLSVAALGEQYF. The DNA for the CDR3 is TGTGCCAGCAGCTTGTCCGTGGCCGCCCTCGGGGAGCAGTACTTC.

This chain connects TRBV19 to TRBJ1-4, with D possibly matching TRBD1 (5 bases). Trimming left V 5 bases short and J 3 bases short, with 19 bases between. Germline V gene lookup returns CDR1 LNHDA and CDR2 SQIVND (reference sequence). This CDR3 is built from 17 residues. The CDR3 loop is CASSPPGGASPNEKLFF. CDR3 DNA: TGTGCCAGTAGTCCCCCTGGAGGGGCAAGTCCTAATGAAAAACTGTTTTTT.

The J gene is TRBJ2-7, the V gene TRBV28, with TRBD2 identical over 13 bases. Trimming cost V 6 bases and J 8 bases; bases outside gene matches: 7. The CDR3 loop spans 14 amino acids. CDR1 is MDHEN, CDR2 SYDVKM, per germline. The CDR3 sequence: CASRPGLAGYQQYF. CDR3 in DNA: TGTGCCAGCAGACCGGGACTAGCGGGATATCAGCAGTACTTC.

V and J are TRBV6-5 and TRBJ2-2; D ambiguous. V lost 5 bases to trimming and J lost 4 bases, with 11 bases between them. CDR1 and CDR2 from the germline V gene are MNHEY and SVGAGI. The CDR3 covers 14 residues. CDR3 in DNA: TGTGCCAGCAGTCCGTCTGCAGGCACCGGGGAGCTGTTTTTT. Translation: CASSPSAGTGELFF.

The V gene is TRBV6-5, the J gene TRBJ1-5; the match to TRBD1 covers 7 bases. J lost 8 bases, V lost 6 bases, and 13 bases had no gene match. The CDR3 extends over 15 amino acids. The germline V gene encodes CDR1 MNHEY and CDR2 SVGAGI. The CDR3 region is CASRTGGSQGEPQHF. CDR3 DNA: TGTGCCAGCAGGACGGGGGGGAGCCAGGGGGAGCCCCAGCATTTT.

In this sample, this clone turned up once. V usage is TRBV25-1 and J usage is TRBJ1-1; D remains ambiguous. CDR1 is MGHDK and CDR2 is SYGVNS in the germline V gene. The ends were cut back, 4 bases at V and 0 bases at J, with 6 bases in the middle. This CDR3 has 13 residues. The CDR3 nucleotides read TGTGCCAGCAGTGGACTTATGAACACTGAAGCTTTCTTT. Protein sequence: CASSGLMNTEAFF.

This rearrangement joins TRBV7-8 to TRBJ1-1; tentative D call: TRBD1 (6 bases). This CDR3 is 18 amino acids long. V lost 2 bases, J lost 0 bases, and 19 bases lay in between. Germline assignment: CDR1 SGHVS and CDR2 FQNEAQ. In DNA, the CDR3 is TGTGCCAGCAGCTTACAGGGGCAGAGGGAAACCATGAACACTGAAGCTTTCTTT. It specifies CASSLQGQRETMNTEAFF.

The rearrangement uses TRBV3-1 (or the pseudogene TRBV3-2) and TRBJ2-3; 11 bases fit TRBD2. The V gene's germline CDR1 is LGHDT and CDR2 YNNKEL (reference sequence). The J segment lost 4 bases and the V segment lost 1 base, leaving 7 bases of the junction unmatched. The CDR3 consists of 17 residues. The DNA for the CDR3 is TGTGCCAGCAGCCAAGGGGCTAGCGGGGGGCGGGCAGATACGCAGTATTTT. Amino acids: CASSQGASGGRADTQYF.

The rearrangement joins TRBV7-2 to TRBJ2-5, with 7 nucleotides matching TRBD2. This CDR3 is built from 18 residues. Germline trimming cut 2 bases from V and 5 bases from J; bases unmatched to any gene: 17. Germline-derived CDR1 and CDR2 are SGHTA and FQGNSA. CDR3 amino acids: CASSLSGVAAGVGETQYF. The CDR3 coding sequence is TGTGCCAGCAGCTTATCAGGCGTCGCGGCGGGGGTCGGGGAGACCCAGTACTTC.